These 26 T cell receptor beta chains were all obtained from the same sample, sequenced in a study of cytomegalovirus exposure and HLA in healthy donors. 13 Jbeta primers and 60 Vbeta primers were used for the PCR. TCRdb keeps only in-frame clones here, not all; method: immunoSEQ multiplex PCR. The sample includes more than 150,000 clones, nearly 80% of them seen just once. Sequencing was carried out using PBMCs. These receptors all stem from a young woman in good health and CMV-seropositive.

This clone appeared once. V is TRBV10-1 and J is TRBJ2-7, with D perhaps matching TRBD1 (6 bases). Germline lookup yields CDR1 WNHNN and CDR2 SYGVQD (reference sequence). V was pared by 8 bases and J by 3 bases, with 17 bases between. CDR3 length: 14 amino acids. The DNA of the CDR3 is TGCGCCAGCCCCAGACAAGGGGGAATCTACGAGCAGTACTTC. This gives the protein CASPRQGGIYEQYF.

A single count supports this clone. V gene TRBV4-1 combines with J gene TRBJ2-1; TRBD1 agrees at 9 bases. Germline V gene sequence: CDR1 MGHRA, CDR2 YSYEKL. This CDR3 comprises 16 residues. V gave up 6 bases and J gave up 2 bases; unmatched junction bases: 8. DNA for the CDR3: TGCGCCAGCAGGTCGACAGGGGGAAAAACCTACAATGAGCAGTTCTTC. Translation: CASRSTGGKTYNEQFF.

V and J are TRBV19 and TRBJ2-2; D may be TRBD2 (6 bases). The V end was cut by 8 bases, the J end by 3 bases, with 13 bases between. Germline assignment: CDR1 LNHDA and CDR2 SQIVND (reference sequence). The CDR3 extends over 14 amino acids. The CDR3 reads CASFPRGYTGELFF. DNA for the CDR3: TGTGCCAGTTTCCCTCGGGGGTACACCGGGGAGCTGTTTTTT.

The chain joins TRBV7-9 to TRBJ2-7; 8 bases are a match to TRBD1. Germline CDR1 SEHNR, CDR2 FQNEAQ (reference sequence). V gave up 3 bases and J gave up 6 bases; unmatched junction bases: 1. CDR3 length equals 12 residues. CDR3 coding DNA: TGTGCCAGCAGCTTCGGACAGGGCGAGCAGTACTTC. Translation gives CASSFGQGEQYF.

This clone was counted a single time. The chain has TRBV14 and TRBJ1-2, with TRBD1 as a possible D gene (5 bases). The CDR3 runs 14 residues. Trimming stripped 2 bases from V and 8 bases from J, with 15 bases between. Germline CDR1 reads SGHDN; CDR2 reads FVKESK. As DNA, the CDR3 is TGTGCCAGCAGCCAAAGGGGCAGAGAGGCCGGCTACACCTTC. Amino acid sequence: CASSQRGREAGYTF.

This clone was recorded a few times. CDR3: CASSPRGGYTF. CDR3 nucleotides: TGTGCCAGCAGCCCGAGGGGGGGCTACACCTTC. The chain has TRBV13 and TRBJ1-2; TRBD1 is a possible D gene (6 bases). CDR1 is PRHDT, CDR2 FYEKMQ, per germline (reference sequence). Between the trimmed V and J ends, which lost 5 bases and 8 bases, there was a span of 9 bases. The CDR3 sequence is 11 residues long.

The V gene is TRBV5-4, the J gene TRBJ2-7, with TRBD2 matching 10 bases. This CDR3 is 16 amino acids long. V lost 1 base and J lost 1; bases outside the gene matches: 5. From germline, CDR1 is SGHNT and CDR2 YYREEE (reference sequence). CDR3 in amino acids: CASSLRGLAASYEQYF. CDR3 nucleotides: TGTGCCAGCAGCTTGCGAGGACTAGCGGCTTCCTACGAGCAGTACTTC.

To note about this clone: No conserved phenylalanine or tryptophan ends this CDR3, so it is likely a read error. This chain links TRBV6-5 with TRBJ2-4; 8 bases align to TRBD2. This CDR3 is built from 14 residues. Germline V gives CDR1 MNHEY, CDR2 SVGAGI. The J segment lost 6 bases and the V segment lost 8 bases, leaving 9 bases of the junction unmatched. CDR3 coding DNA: TGTGCCAGCCGGGTCGGGACTAGAGGAAACATTCAGTACCTC. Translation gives CASRVGTRGNIQYL.

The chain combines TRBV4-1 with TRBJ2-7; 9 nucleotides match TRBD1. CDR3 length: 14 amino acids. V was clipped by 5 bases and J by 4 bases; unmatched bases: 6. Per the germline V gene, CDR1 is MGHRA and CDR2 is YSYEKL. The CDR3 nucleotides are TGCGCCAGCAGCTCCACAGGGGGCCTATACGAGCAGTACTTC. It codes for CASSSTGGLYEQYF.

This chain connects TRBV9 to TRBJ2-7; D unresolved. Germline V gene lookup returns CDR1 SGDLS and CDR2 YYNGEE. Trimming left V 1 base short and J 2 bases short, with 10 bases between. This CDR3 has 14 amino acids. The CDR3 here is CASSVRSTTYEQYF. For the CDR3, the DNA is TGTGCCAGCAGCGTAAGGAGTACCACCTACGAGCAGTACTTC.

CDR3 DNA sequence: TGCGCCAGCAGTCATCACTCCTACATTCCCGGAGACTATGGCTACACCTTC. This gives the protein CASSHHSYIPGDYGYTF. The chain joins TRBV5-1 to TRBJ1-2, with D unresolved. The CDR3 spans 17 residues. V lost 5 bases, J lost 3 bases, and 23 bases lay in between. Germline CDR1 is SGHRS and CDR2 is YFSETQ.

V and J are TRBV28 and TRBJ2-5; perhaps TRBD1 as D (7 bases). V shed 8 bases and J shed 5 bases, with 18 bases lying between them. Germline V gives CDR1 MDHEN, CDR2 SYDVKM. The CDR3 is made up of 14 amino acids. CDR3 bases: TGTGCCAGCGGGGCAGGGGGAAGCGGGGAGACCCAGTACTTC. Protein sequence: CASGAGGSGETQYF.

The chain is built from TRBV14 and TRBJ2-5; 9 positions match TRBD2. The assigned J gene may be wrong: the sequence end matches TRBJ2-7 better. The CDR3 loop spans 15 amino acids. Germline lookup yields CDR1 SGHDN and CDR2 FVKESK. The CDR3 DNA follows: TGTGCCAGCAGCCGGATTAGCGGGAGAGGCTACGAGCAGTACTTC. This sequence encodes CASSRISGRGYEQYF.

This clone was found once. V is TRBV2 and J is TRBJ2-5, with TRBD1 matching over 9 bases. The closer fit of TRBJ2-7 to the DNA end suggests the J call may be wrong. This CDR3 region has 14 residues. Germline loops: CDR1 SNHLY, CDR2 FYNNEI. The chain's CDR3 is CARETGTGSYEQYF. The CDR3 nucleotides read TGTGCCAGGGAAACCGGGACAGGGTCCTACGAGCAGTACTTC.

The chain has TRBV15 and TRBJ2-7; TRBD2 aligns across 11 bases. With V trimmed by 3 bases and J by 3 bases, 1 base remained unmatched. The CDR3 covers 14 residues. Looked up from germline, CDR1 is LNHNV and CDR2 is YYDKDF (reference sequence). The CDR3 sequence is CATSSSGRVYEQYF. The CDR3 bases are TGTGCCACCAGCAGTAGCGGGAGGGTCTACGAGCAGTACTTC.

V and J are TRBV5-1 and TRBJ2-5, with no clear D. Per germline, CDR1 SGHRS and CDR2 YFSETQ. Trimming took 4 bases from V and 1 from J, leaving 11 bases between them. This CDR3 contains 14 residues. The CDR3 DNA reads TGCGCCAGCAGCCTTGGGCAGACCCAAGAGACCCAGTACTTC. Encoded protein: CASSLGQTQETQYF.

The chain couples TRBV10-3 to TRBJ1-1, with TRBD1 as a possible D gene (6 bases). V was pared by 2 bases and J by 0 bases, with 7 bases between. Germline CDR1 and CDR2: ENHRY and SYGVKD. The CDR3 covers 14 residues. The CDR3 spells CAISETGMNTEAFF. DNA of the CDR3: TGTGCCATCAGTGAGACAGGGATGAACACTGAAGCTTTCTTT.

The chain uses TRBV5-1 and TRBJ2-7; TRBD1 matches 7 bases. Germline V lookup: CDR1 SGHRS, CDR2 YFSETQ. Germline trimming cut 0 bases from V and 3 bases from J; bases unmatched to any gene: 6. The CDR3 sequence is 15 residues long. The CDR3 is CASSLGDRFFYEQYF. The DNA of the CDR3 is TGCGCCAGCAGCTTGGGGGACAGATTTTTCTACGAGCAGTACTTC.

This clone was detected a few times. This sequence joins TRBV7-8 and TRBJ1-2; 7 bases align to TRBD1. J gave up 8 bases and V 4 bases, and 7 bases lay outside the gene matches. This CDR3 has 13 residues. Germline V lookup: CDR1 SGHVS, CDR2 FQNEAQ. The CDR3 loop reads CASSWTGEGGYTF. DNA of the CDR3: TGTGCCAGCAGCTGGACAGGAGAGGGCGGCTACACCTTC.

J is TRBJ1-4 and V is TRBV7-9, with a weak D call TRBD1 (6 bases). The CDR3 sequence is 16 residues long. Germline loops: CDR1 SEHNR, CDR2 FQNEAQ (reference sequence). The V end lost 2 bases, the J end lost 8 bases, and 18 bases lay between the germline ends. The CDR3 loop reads CASSLRTSERGEKLFF. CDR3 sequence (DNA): TGTGCCAGCAGCTTAAGGACGTCCGAAAGGGGGGAAAAACTGTTTTTT. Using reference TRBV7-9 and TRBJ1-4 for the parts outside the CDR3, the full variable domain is DTGVSQNPRHKITKRGQNVTFRCDPISEHNRLYWYRQTLGQGPEFLTYFQNEAQLEKSRLLSDRFSAERPKGSFSTLEIQRTEQGDSAMYLCASSLRTSERGEKLFFGSGTQLSVL.

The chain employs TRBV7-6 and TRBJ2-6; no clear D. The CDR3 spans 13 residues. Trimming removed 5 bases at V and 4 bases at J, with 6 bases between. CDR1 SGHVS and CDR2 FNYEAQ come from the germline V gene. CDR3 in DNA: TGTGCCAGCAGCCCCCCGGGGGCCAACGTCCTGACTTTC. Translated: CASSPPGANVLTF.

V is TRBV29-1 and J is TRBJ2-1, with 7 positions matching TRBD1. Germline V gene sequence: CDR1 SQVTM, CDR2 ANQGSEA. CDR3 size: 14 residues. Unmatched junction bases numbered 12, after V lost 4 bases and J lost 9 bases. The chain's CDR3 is CSVGLGSGGTEQFF. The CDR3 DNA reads TGCAGCGTTGGATTGGGGTCAGGGGGAACTGAGCAGTTCTTC.

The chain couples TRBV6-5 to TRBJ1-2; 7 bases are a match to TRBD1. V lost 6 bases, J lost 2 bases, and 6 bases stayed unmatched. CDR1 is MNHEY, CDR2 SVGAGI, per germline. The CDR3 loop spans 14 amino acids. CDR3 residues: CASRRDRSNYGYTF. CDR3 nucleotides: TGTGCCAGCAGAAGGGACAGATCGAACTATGGCTACACCTTC.

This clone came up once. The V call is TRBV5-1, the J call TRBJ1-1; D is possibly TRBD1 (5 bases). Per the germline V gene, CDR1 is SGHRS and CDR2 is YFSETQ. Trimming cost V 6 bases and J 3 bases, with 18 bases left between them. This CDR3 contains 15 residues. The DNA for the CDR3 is TGCGCCAGCAAGCCCGGAACTTCGGGGGACACTGAAGCTTTCTTT. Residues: CASKPGTSGDTEAFF.

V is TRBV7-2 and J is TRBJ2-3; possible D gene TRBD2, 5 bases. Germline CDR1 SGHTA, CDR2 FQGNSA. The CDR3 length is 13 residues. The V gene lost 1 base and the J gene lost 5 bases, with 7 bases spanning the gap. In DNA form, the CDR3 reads TGTGCCAGCAGCTTAGGGACTGGAGATACGCAGTATTTT. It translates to CASSLGTGDTQYF.

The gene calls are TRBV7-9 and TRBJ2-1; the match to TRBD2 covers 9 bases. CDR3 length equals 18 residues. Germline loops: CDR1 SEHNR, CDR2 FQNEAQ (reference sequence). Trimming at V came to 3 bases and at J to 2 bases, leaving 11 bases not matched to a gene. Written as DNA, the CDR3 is TGTGCCAGCAGCTTGGCTAGCGGGGACTCCGTACCCTACAATGAGCAGTTCTTC. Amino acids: CASSLASGDSVPYNEQFF.